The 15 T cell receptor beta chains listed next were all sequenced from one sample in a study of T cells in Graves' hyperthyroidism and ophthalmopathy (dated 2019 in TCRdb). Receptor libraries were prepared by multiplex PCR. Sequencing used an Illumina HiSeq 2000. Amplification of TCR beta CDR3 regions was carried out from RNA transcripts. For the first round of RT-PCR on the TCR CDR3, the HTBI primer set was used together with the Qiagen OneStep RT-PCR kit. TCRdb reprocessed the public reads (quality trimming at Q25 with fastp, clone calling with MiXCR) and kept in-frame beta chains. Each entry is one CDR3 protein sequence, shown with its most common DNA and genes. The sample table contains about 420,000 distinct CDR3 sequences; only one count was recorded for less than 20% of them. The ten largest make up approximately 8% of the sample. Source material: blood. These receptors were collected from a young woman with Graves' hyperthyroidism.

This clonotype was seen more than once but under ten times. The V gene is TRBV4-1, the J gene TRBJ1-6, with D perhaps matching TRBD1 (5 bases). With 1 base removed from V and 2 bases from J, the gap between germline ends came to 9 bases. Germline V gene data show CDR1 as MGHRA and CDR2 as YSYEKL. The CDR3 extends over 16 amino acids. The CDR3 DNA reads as TGCGCCAGCAGCCAAGGGGGGTTGGCCTATAATTCACCCCTCCACTTT. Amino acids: CASSQGGLAYNSPLHF.

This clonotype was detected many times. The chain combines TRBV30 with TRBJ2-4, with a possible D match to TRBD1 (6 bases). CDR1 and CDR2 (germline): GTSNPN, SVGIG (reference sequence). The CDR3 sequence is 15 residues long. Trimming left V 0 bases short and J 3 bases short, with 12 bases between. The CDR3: CAWSVTGMGKNIQYF. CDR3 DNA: TGTGCCTGGAGTGTCACAGGGATGGGCAAAAACATTCAGTACTTC.

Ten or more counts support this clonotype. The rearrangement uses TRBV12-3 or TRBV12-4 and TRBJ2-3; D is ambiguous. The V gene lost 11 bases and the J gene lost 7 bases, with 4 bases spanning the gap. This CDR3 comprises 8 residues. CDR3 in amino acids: CAQNTQYF. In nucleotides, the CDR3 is TGTGCCCAAAATACGCAGTATTTT.

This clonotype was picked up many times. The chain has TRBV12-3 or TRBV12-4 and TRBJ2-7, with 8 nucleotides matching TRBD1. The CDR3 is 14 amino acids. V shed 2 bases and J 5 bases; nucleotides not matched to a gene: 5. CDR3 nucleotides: TGTGCCAGCAGTTTAAGACAGGGGCTGGACGAGCAGTACTTC. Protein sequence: CASSLRQGLDEQYF.

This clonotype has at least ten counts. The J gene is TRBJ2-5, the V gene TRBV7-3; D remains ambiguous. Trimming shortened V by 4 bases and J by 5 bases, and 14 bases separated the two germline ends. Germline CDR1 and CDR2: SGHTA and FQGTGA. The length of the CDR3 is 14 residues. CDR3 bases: TGTGCCAGCAGCTCCGGCCAAAGCCCGGAGACCCAGTACTTC. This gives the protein CASSSGQSPETQYF.

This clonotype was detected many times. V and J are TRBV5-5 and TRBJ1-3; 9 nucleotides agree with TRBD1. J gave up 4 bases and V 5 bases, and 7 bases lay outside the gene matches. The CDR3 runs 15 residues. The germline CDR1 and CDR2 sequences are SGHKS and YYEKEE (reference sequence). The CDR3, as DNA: TGTGCCAGCAGGAGAGGAGGGACAGGGGGAAACACCATATATTTT. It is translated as CASRRGGTGGNTIYF.

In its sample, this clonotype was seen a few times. The CDR3 region is CASSPDLGQQPKGNQPQHF. DNA of the CDR3: TGCGCCAGCAGCCCTGACTTGGGACAGCAACCTAAGGGCAATCAGCCCCAGCATTTT. The chain is built from TRBV5-1 and TRBJ1-5; 7 bases map to TRBD1. The CDR3 spans 19 residues. J was trimmed by 2 bases and V by 4 bases; bases with no gene match: 18. Germline V lookup: CDR1 SGHRS, CDR2 YFSETQ.

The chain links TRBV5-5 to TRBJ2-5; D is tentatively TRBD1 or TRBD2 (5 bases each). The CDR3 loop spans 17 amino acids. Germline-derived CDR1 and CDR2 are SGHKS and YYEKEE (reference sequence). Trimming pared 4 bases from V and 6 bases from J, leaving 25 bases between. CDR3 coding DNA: TGTGCCAGCAGCGCAAGAACCACTGAGGGGATGGTGCAGACCCAGTACTTC. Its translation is CASSARTTEGMVQTQYF.

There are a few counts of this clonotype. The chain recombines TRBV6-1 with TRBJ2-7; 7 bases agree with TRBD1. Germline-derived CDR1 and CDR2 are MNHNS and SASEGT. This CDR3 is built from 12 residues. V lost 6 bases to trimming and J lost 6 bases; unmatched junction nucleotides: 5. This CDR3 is CASSRQGTEQYF. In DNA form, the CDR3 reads TGTGCCAGCAGCCGACAGGGTACCGAGCAGTACTTC.

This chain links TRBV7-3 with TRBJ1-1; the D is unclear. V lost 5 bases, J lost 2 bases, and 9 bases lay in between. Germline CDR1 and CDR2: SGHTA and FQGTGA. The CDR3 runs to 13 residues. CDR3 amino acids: CASSRMVNTEAFF. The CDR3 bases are TGTGCCAGCAGCAGAATGGTAAACACTGAAGCTTTCTTT.

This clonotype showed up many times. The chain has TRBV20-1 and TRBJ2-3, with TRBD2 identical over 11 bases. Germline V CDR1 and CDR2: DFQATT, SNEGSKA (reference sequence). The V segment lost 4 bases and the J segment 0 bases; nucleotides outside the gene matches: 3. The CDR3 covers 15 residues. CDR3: CSANRLAGSTDTQYF. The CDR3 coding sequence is TGCAGTGCTAACAGACTAGCGGGGAGCACAGATACGCAGTATTTT.

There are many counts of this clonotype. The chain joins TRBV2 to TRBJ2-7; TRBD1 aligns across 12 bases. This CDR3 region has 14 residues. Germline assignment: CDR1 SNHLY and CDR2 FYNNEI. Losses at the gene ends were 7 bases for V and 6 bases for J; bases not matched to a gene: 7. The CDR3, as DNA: TGTGCCAGCAATTCCGGGACAGGGGGCATCGAGCAGTACTTC. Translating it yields CASNSGTGGIEQYF.

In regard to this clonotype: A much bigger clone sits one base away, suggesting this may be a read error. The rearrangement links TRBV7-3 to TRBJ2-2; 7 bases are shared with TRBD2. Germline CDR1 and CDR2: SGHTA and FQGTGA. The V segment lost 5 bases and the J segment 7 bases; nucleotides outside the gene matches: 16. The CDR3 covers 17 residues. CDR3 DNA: TGTGCCAGCAGCCCCCAACTCGGACTAGGCGGAGGCGGGGAGCTGTTTTTT. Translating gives CASSPQLGLGGGGELFF.

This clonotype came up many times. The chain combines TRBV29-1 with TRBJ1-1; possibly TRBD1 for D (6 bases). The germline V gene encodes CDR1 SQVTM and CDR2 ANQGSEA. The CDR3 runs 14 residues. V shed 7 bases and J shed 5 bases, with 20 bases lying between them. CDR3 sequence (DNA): TGCAGCGCAGGGGCGGGGGCTAGAGGTACTGAAGCTTTCTTT. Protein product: CSAGAGARGTEAFF.

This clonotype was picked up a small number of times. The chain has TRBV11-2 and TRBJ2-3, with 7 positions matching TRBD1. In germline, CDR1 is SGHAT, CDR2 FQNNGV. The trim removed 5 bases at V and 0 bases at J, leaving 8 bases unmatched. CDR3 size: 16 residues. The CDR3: CASSPNRGTSTDTQYF. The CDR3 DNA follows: TGTGCCAGCAGCCCGAACAGGGGCACTAGCACAGATACGCAGTATTTT.